These 18 T cell receptor beta chains were all obtained from the same sample, sequenced in a study of shared clonotypes between healthy human individuals. The data were produced by immunoSEQ multiplex PCR, yet TCRdb's version contains in-frame clones alone and is incomplete. The profile covers 2 million to 2.5 million clones, with approximately 93% appearing a single time and 0.39% taken by the ten largest. The sequencing input was naive CD4+ T cells from PBMCs. Subset denoted: CD45RA+ positively selected. The source of these receptors is a man aged 18 to 30 in good health. Some clones in this sample may be carry-over from other donors' samples.

Points on this clone: The sample carries other DNA sequences with the same CDR3. The rearrangement links TRBV7-2 to TRBJ2-1, with TRBD2 matching 9 bases. Germline CDR1 reads SGHTA; CDR2 reads FQGNSA. The CDR3 consists of 15 residues. After removal of 2 bases from V and 4 bases from J, the junction contained 3 bases not matched to a gene. In DNA form, the CDR3 reads TGTGCCAGCAGCTTATCTAGCGGGATTTACAATGAGCAGTTCTTC. Translated, it gives CASSLSSGIYNEQFF. Using reference TRBV7-2 and TRBJ2-1 for the parts outside the CDR3, the full variable domain is GAGVSQSPSNKVTEKGKDVELRCDPISGHTALYWYRQSLGQGLEFLIYFQGNSAPDKSGLPSDRFSAERTGGSVSTLTIQRTQQEDSAVYLCASSLSSGIYNEQFFGPGTRLTVL.

In the case of this clone: The same CDR3 also results from other DNA sequences found in this sample. The CDR3 here is CASSPRQGSYEQYF. The CDR3 DNA sequence: TGTGCCAGCTCACCAAGGCAGGGGTCTTACGAGCAGTACTTC. The genes are TRBV18 and TRBJ2-7; a weak D match, TRBD1 (6 bases). Germline V gene data show CDR1 as KGHSH and CDR2 as LQKENI. The V end was cut by 2 bases, the J end by 4 bases, with 12 bases between. This CDR3 contains 14 residues.

The CDR3 sequence is CASSRLALSYEQYF. The CDR3, as DNA: TGTGCCAGCAGCCGACTAGCACTTTCCTACGAGCAGTACTTC. This chain joins TRBV2 and TRBJ2-7; the match to TRBD2 covers 7 bases. V lost 6 bases to trimming and J lost 1 base; unmatched junction nucleotides: 6. This CDR3 has 14 amino acids. In germline, CDR1 is SNHLY, CDR2 FYNNEI. The whole variable domain, remainder taken from reference TRBV2 and TRBJ2-7, is EPEVTQTPSHQVTQMGQEVILRCVPISNHLYFYWYRQILGQKVEFLVSFYNNEISEKSEIFDDQFSVERPDGSNFTLKIRSTKLEDSAMYFCASSRLALSYEQYFGPGTRLTVT.

This rearrangement joins TRBV19 to TRBJ2-1; 11 nucleotides agree with TRBD2. This CDR3 is built from 16 residues. J lost 7 bases, V lost 1 base, and 6 bases had no gene match. Germline CDR1 reads LNHDA; CDR2 reads SQIVND (reference sequence). The CDR3 region is CASSIGTSGSQNEQFF. CDR3 DNA sequence: TGTGCCAGTAGTATAGGTACTAGCGGGAGCCAGAATGAGCAGTTCTTC.

The J gene is TRBJ2-1, the V gene TRBV7-9; 7 bases agree with TRBD1. V was clipped by 5 bases and J by 5 bases; unmatched bases: 6. The CDR3 length is 14 residues. The V gene's germline CDR1 is SEHNR and CDR2 FQNEAQ (reference sequence). The CDR3 sequence is CASSRTGGNNEQFF. Here the CDR3 DNA reads TGTGCCAGCAGCCGGACAGGTGGTAACAATGAGCAGTTCTTC.

The CDR3 nucleotides are TGTGCCAGCAGTGAACGCTGGGACTATGGCTACACCTTC. This translates into CASSERWDYGYTF. The rearrangement uses TRBV25-1 and TRBJ1-2; D is unresolved. The CDR3 has 13 amino acids. Trimming removed 2 bases from V and 3 bases from J, with 7 bases in between. The germline CDR1 and CDR2 sequences are MGHDK and SYGVNS.

This clone has more than one count but fewer than ten. The genes are TRBV29-1 and TRBJ1-5; tentatively, D is TRBD1 (6 bases). The CDR3 totals 13 residues. V was clipped by 5 bases and J by 5 bases, with 13 bases between them. CDR1 and CDR2 from the germline V gene are SQVTM and ANQGSEA. The CDR3 sequence: CSVPDPGDQPQHF. The CDR3 DNA reads as TGCAGCGTTCCAGACCCAGGGGATCAGCCCCAGCATTTT.

A note on this clone: The same CDR3 arises from other DNA sequences in this sample as well. The rearrangement links TRBV27 to TRBJ2-5, with D perhaps TRBD2 (5 bases). The V and J ends lost 5 bases and 3 bases respectively, with 10 bases between them. The CDR3 has 13 amino acids. Germline assignment: CDR1 MNHEY and CDR2 SMNVEV (reference sequence). The CDR3 region has the DNA TGTGCCAGCAGTCCCACGGGGAAAGAGACCCAGTACTTC. Translation gives CASSPTGKETQYF.

The rearrangement uses TRBV6-6 and TRBJ2-3, with TRBD1 matching over 9 bases. The CDR3 has 16 residues. The trim removed 8 bases at V and 1 base at J, leaving 10 bases unmatched. Germline V lookup: CDR1 MNHNY, CDR2 SVGAGI (reference sequence). CDR3 loop: CASRHFRQGGTDTQYF. CDR3 bases: TGTGCCAGCCGCCACTTTCGACAGGGGGGCACAGATACGCAGTATTTT.

The J gene is TRBJ1-2, the V gene TRBV29-1; D uncertain. Germline V gene sequence: CDR1 SQVTM, CDR2 ANQGSEA. V gave up 4 bases and J gave up 2 bases, with 11 bases separating them. The CDR3 has 13 residues. The CDR3 reads CSVGVNTNYGYTF. In DNA form, the CDR3 reads TGCAGCGTTGGGGTAAACACCAACTATGGCTACACCTTC.

V is TRBV11-2 and J is TRBJ2-1; D is uncertain. This CDR3 has 15 amino acids. Germline loops: CDR1 SGHAT, CDR2 FQNNGV. V was trimmed by 1 base and J by 3 bases, leaving 10 bases between them. In DNA, the CDR3 is TGTGCCAGCAGCTTAGGAGCCCAGGTCTACAATGAGCAGTTCTTC. Protein product: CASSLGAQVYNEQFF.

The V gene is TRBV9, the J gene TRBJ2-7; 9 bases are a match to TRBD1. V shed 0 bases and J 5 bases; nucleotides not matched to a gene: 6. Germline V CDR1 and CDR2: SGDLS, YYNGEE. The CDR3 runs 15 residues. The CDR3 nucleotides read TGTGCCAGCAGCGTAGACGGGACAGGGAAGAACGAGCAGTACTTC. It is translated as CASSVDGTGKNEQYF.

The gene calls are TRBV9 and TRBJ2-5; a possible D gene is TRBD2 (5 bases). The germline V gene has CDR1 SGDLS and CDR2 YYNGEE. The V and J ends lost 4 bases and 5 bases respectively, with 9 bases between them. CDR3 length: 12 residues. CDR3 protein: CASSLRGETQYF. The DNA for the CDR3 is TGTGCCAGCAGCCTAAGAGGGGAGACCCAGTACTTC.

A few counts support this clone. This chain uses TRBV19 with TRBJ1-5, with TRBD1 as a possible D gene (5 bases). The CDR3 consists of 16 residues. The germline V and J ends were trimmed by 2 bases and 2 bases, with 13 bases remaining between them. Germline CDR1 reads LNHDA; CDR2 reads SQIVND (reference sequence). Written as DNA, the CDR3 is TGTGCCAGTAGTATACCGGGACGGTCGGGCAATCAGCCCCAGCATTTT. Translating gives CASSIPGRSGNQPQHF. Based on the CDR3 plus reference TRBV19 and TRBJ1-5, the full variable domain is DGGITQSPKYLFRKEGQNVTLSCEQNLNHDAMYWYRQDPGQGLRLIYYSQIVNDFQKGDIAEGYSVSREKKESFPLTVTSAQKNPTAFYLCASSIPGRSGNQPQHFGDGTRLSIL.

This sequence joins TRBV7-9 and TRBJ1-2, with 8 nucleotides matching TRBD1. V dropped 4 bases and J dropped 0; count of bases not matched to a gene: 7. CDR3 length equals 16 residues. From germline, CDR1 is SEHNR and CDR2 FQNEAQ (reference sequence). In DNA, the CDR3 is TGTGCCAGCAGCTCTCCCGACAGGGGCTCTAACTATGGCTACACCTTC. It specifies CASSSPDRGSNYGYTF.

The chain combines TRBV19 with TRBJ1-3; tentatively, D is TRBD1 (5 bases). The V end lost 5 bases, the J end lost 7 bases, and 24 bases lay between the germline ends. The CDR3 is made up of 17 amino acids. Germline values: CDR1 LNHDA, CDR2 SQIVND (reference sequence). The CDR3, as DNA: TGTGCCAGTAGTTCAAATCGTCCGGGCCTCAGGGCGAACACCATATATTTT. This gives the protein CASSSNRPGLRANTIYF.

The chain combines TRBV9 with TRBJ2-7; 9 positions agree with TRBD1. Per germline, CDR1 SGDLS and CDR2 YYNGEE. The CDR3 runs 14 residues. J was trimmed by 6 bases and V by 0 bases; bases with no gene match: 4. The DNA for the CDR3 is TGTGCCAGCAGCGTAGGGGGACAGGGTAGCGAGCAGTACTTC. Its protein product is CASSVGGQGSEQYF.

In its sample, this clone was seen a few times. Different DNA sequences within this sample yield the same CDR3. The rearrangement uses TRBV2 and TRBJ2-2; TRBD1 matches 7 bases. Germline V gives CDR1 SNHLY, CDR2 FYNNEI. This CDR3 region has 12 residues. Unmatched junction bases numbered 0, after V lost 6 bases and J lost 5 bases. CDR3 amino acids: CASSRGTGELFF. In DNA, the CDR3 is TGTGCCAGCAGCAGGGGGACCGGGGAGCTGTTTTTT. Looking up the rest from reference TRBV2 and TRBJ2-2 gives the full variable domain: EPEVTQTPSHQVTQMGQEVILRCVPISNHLYFYWYRQILGQKVEFLVSFYNNEISEKSEIFDDQFSVERPDGSNFTLKIRSTKLEDSAMYFCASSRGTGELFFGEGSRLTVL.